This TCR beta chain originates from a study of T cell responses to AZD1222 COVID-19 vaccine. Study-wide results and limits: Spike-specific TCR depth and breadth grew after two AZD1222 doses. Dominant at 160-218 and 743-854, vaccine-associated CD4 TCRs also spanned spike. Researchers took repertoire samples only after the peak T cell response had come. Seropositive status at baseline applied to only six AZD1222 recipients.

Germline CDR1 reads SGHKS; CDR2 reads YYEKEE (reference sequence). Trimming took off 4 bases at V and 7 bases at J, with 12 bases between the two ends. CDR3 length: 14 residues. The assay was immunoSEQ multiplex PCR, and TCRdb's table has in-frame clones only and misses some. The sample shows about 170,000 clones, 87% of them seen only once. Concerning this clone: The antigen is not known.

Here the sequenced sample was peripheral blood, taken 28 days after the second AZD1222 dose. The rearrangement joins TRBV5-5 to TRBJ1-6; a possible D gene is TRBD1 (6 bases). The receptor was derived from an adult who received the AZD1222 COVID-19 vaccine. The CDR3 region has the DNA TGTGCCAGCAGCCGGTCGGACAGAAATTCACCCCTCCACTTT. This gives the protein CASSRSDRNSPLHF.